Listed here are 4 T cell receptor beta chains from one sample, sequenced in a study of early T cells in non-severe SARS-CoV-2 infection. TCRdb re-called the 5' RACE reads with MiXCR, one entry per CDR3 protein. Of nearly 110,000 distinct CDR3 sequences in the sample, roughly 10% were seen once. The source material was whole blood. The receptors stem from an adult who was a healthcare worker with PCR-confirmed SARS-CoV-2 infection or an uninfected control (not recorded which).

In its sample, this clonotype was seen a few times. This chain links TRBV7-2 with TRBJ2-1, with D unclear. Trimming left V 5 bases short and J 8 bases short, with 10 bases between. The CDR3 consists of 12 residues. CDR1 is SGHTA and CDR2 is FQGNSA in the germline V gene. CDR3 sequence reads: CASSNQRHEQFF. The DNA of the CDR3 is TGTGCCAGCAGCAACCAGAGGCATGAGCAGTTCTTC.

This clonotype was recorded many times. The CDR3 is CASGQGNIQYF. CDR3 bases: TGTGCCAGCGGACAGGGCAACATTCAGTACTTC. The rearrangement uses TRBV25-1 and TRBJ2-4, with TRBD1 matching 8 bases. The V gene's germline CDR1 is MGHDK and CDR2 SYGVNS. After removal of 8 bases from V and 7 bases from J, the junction contained 1 base not matched to a gene. The CDR3 has 11 amino acids.

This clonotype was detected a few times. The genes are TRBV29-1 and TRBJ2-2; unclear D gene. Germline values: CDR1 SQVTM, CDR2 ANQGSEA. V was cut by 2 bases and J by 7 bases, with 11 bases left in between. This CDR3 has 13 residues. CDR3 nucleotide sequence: TGCAGCGTTGAATGGGCCGCCGGCGGGGAGCTGTTTTTT. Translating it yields CSVEWAAGGELFF.

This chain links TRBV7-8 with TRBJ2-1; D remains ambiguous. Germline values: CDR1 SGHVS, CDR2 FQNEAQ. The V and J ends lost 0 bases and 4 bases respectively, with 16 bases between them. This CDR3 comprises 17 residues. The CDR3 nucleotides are TGTGCCAGCAGCTTAGCGCGATTGAGATCGCTATACAATGAGCAGTTCTTC. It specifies CASSLARLRSLYNEQFF.